The 2 T cell receptor beta chains below were found in one sample sequenced in a study of T cell responses to AZD1222 COVID-19 vaccine. The data were produced by immunoSEQ multiplex PCR, yet TCRdb's version contains in-frame clones alone and is incomplete. Of 130,000 or so clones in the sample, about 90% were seen once. Sequences were derived from peripheral blood, sampled 28 days after the second dose of the MenACWY control vaccine. These receptor sequences come from an adult who received the MenACWY meningococcal vaccine as a control.

In regard to this clone: One junction end disagrees with the germline gene, perhaps due to a read error. J is TRBJ2-7 and V is TRBV12-3 or TRBV12-4; 9 bases are a match to TRBD1. This CDR3 comprises 12 residues. Written as DNA, the CDR3 is TGTGCCAGCAGCAAAAAGGGACAGGGCGAGCACTTC. It codes for CASSKKGQGEHF.

V and J are TRBV6-2 or TRBV6-3 and TRBJ2-5; 8 positions match TRBD2. After removal of 4 bases from V and 6 bases from J, the junction contained 22 bases not matched to a gene. Germline CDR1 is MNHEY and CDR2 is SVGEGT. The CDR3 sequence is 19 residues long. CDR3 nucleotides: TGTGCCAGCAGTTTCAGCCCCCCCACCCTGCTAAGCGGGAGAAAGACCCAGTACTTC. Its translation is CASSFSPPTLLSGRKTQYF.